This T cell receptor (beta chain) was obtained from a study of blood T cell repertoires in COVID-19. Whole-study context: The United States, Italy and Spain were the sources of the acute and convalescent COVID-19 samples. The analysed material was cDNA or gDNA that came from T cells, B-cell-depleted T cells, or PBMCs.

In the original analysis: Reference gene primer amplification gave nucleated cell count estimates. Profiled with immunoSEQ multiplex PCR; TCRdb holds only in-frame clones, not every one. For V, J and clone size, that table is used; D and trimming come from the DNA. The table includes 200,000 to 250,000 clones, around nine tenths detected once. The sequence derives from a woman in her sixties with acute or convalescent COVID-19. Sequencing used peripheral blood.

This CDR3 reads CASSLEGTSGIYEQYF. As DNA, the CDR3 is TGTGCCAGCAGCTTAGAAGGTACTAGCGGGATCTACGAGCAGTACTTC. The V and J genes are TRBV7-2 and TRBJ2-7, with 10 bases fitting TRBD2. With 1 base clipped from V and 3 bases from J, the junction kept 6 bases outside the gene matches. CDR3 length equals 16 residues. Germline lookup yields CDR1 SGHTA and CDR2 FQGNSA.